The 3 T cell receptor beta chains below were found in one sample sequenced in a study of CD8+CD57+ T cells in acquired aplastic anemia. Patients chosen for sequencing had CD8+CD57+ cells that had expanded, as shown by flow cytometry. TCR beta VDJ and CDR3 profiling used genomic DNA as template. TCRdb ran MiXCR on the reads and lists one entry per CDR3 protein. The data show around 430,000 distinct CDR3 sequences, with approximately 33% seen just once and 0.8% to 0.85% held by the top ten. Specimen: sorted CD4+, CD8+, or CD8+CD57+ T cells (not recorded which) from PBMCs. These receptors came from a human donor with aplastic anemia.

J is TRBJ2-1 and V is TRBV7-6, with D possibly matching TRBD2 (7 bases). This CDR3 is built from 13 residues. V lost 5 bases and J lost 9, with 14 bases in between. CDR1 and CDR2 from the germline V gene are SGHVS and FNYEAQ. This CDR3 is CASSLIGGAEQFF. CDR3 DNA: TGTGCCAGCAGCCTAATTGGGGGGGCTGAGCAGTTCTTC.

The gene calls are TRBV12-3 or TRBV12-4 and TRBJ2-5, with 9 bases matching TRBD2. The CDR3 consists of 18 residues. The V and J ends lost 4 bases and 4 bases, in that order; junction bases with no gene match: 16. CDR3 nucleotide sequence: TGTGCCAGCAGTTACAGACAAGAGATTAGCGGGAGAGGAGAGACCCAGTACTTC. It yields the protein CASSYRQEISGRGETQYF.

In this sample, this clonotype turned up many times. The gene calls are TRBV7-9 and TRBJ2-5, with 8 bases aligning to TRBD1. The trim removed 2 bases at V and 2 bases at J, leaving 4 bases unmatched. Per the germline V gene, CDR1 is SEHNR and CDR2 is FQNEAQ (reference sequence). This CDR3 has 15 residues. The CDR3 bases are TGTGCCAGCAGCTTAATTGGACAGGGACAAGAGACCCAGTACTTC. Protein: CASSLIGQGQETQYF.